Following are 29 T cell receptor beta chains from one sample sequenced in a study of cytomegalovirus exposure and HLA in healthy donors. It was with 60 Vbeta and 13 Jbeta primers that the PCR ran. Sequencing was performed with immunoSEQ multiplex PCR; in TCRdb, only in-frame clones are kept and a portion is missing. The sample lists about 85,000 clones, around 74% occurring once. Material: PBMCs. These receptors came from a boy between 5 and 17 years old in good health and CMV-seronegative.

The chain couples TRBV9 to TRBJ2-1, with D uncertain. Trimming shortened V by 7 bases and J by 8 bases, and 4 bases separated the two germline ends. The CDR3 has 9 amino acids. Germline loops: CDR1 SGDLS, CDR2 YYNGEE. The CDR3 nucleotides are TGTGCCAGCGGCTATGAGCAGTTCTTC. Translation gives CASGYEQFF.

This chain connects TRBV9 to TRBJ1-2, with TRBD1 as a possible D gene (6 bases). The germline gives CDR1 SGDLS, CDR2 YYNGEE. The CDR3 is 13 amino acids. V shed 6 bases and J shed 3 bases, with 12 bases lying between them. CDR3 amino acids: CASNRDGDYGYTF. CDR3 coding DNA: TGTGCCAGCAACAGGGACGGAGACTATGGCTACACCTTC.

The V and J genes are TRBV10-2 and TRBJ1-2, with TRBD1 matching 9 bases. Germline loops: CDR1 WSHSY, CDR2 SAAADI. V lost 6 bases and J lost 2; bases outside the gene matches: 13. The CDR3 sequence is 17 residues long. The DNA for the CDR3 is TGCGCCAGCAGAGATATCTGGACAGGGGCCTACAACTATGGCTACACCTTC. Protein sequence: CASRDIWTGAYNYGYTF.

The chain combines TRBV18 with TRBJ2-7; 9 bases agree with TRBD1. This CDR3 contains 13 residues. The J segment lost 3 bases and the V segment lost 5 bases, leaving 2 bases of the junction unmatched. Germline loops: CDR1 KGHSH, CDR2 LQKENI. This chain's CDR3 is CASSRTGDYEQYF. As DNA, the CDR3 is TGTGCCAGCTCAAGGACAGGGGACTACGAGCAGTACTTC.

The chain has TRBV6-1 and TRBJ2-1, with D perhaps TRBD2 (7 bases). Germline V gene data show CDR1 as MNHNS and CDR2 as SASEGT. The V gene lost 7 bases and the J gene lost 10 bases, with 20 bases spanning the gap. This CDR3 has 14 residues. This CDR3 reads CASTQGGVPTEQFF. Written as DNA, the CDR3 is TGTGCCAGCACCCAAGGGGGGGTACCTACCGAGCAGTTCTTC.

This rearrangement joins TRBV19 to TRBJ1-4, with 8 bases fitting TRBD1. The CDR3 is made up of 12 amino acids. After removal of 3 bases from V and 10 bases from J, the junction contained 1 base not matched to a gene. Germline V lookup: CDR1 LNHDA, CDR2 SQIVND (reference sequence). CDR3 in amino acids: CASSIGQGKLFF. The CDR3 DNA is TGTGCCAGTAGTATTGGACAGGGAAAACTGTTTTTT.

V and J are TRBV10-1 and TRBJ1-4, with a tentative D call TRBD1 (6 bases). The CDR3 extends over 14 amino acids. Germline loops: CDR1 WNHNN, CDR2 SYGVQD (reference sequence). V shed 2 bases and J shed 9 bases, with 13 bases lying between them. The DNA for the CDR3 is TGCGCCAGCAGTGAGACACGACAGGCGAAAAAACTGTTTTTT. It encodes CASSETRQAKKLFF.

This chain links TRBV10-3 with TRBJ1-1; D not certain. The CDR3 runs 13 residues. Looked up from germline, CDR1 is ENHRY and CDR2 is SYGVKD. V lost 6 bases and J 3 bases, leaving 11 bases between the germline ends. As DNA, the CDR3 is TGTGCCATCAGGTCCCGGGAAGACACTGAAGCTTTCTTT. It encodes CAIRSREDTEAFF.

The chain couples TRBV6-1 to TRBJ1-6; a weak D match, TRBD1 (5 bases). This CDR3 contains 13 residues. The ends were cut back, 8 bases at V and 7 bases at J, with 12 bases in the middle. Germline loops: CDR1 MNHNS, CDR2 SASEGT. The CDR3, as DNA: TGTGCCAGCGTTTGGTGGGGCAATTCACCCCTCCACTTT. Translating it yields CASVWWGNSPLHF.

The rearrangement uses TRBV6-6 and TRBJ2-7, with 11 bases fitting TRBD2. V trimming: 5 bases; J trimming: 3 bases; junction bases outside the gene matches: 6. The CDR3 has 15 residues. Germline values: CDR1 MNHNY, CDR2 SVGAGI (reference sequence). CDR3 DNA: TGTGCCAGCAGTAATAGCGGGAGGGCCCGCTACGAGCAGTACTTC. Translated: CASSNSGRARYEQYF.

The count of this clone is one. The chain links TRBV5-6 to TRBJ1-5; D gene ambiguous. This CDR3 has 13 residues. V lost 0 bases and J 4 bases, leaving 5 bases between the germline ends. Germline V gives CDR1 SGHDT, CDR2 YYEEEE. The CDR3 bases are TGTGCCAGCAGCTTGGCCGAGAATCAGCCCCAGCATTTT. Its translation: CASSLAENQPQHF.

This chain uses TRBV4-1 with TRBJ1-2; 9 bases match TRBD1. The V and J ends lost 0 bases and 5 bases, in that order; junction bases with no gene match: 7. Germline V gives CDR1 MGHRA, CDR2 YSYEKL. The CDR3 covers 16 residues. Here the CDR3 reads CASSQDRSGQGYGYTF. In DNA form, the CDR3 reads TGCGCCAGCAGCCAAGATCGATCCGGACAGGGGTATGGCTACACCTTC.

This clone was seen more than once but under ten times. This chain links TRBV9 with TRBJ1-1; 7 bases map to TRBD1. The CDR3 has 15 amino acids. The germline V gene encodes CDR1 SGDLS and CDR2 YYNGEE. With V trimmed by 3 bases and J by 0 bases, 5 bases remained unmatched. CDR3 nucleotide sequence: TGTGCCAGCAGCGAGAGGACAGGTGTGAACACTGAAGCTTTCTTT. Protein: CASSERTGVNTEAFF.

This chain joins TRBV4-1 and TRBJ2-5, with D perhaps TRBD2 (5 bases). The J call could be wrong; TRBJ2-7 is a better fit for the DNA end. Germline V lookup: CDR1 MGHRA, CDR2 YSYEKL. The CDR3 is made up of 15 amino acids. CDR3 DNA sequence: TGCGCCAGCAGCCAAGTGGCCGGGGTCGCCGACGAGCAGTACTTC. Amino acids: CASSQVAGVADEQYF.

CDR3 bases: TGTGCCAGCAGTTTTACAGCTGCGCGGGCTGAAGCTTTCTTT. This translates into CASSFTAARAEAFF. The chain couples TRBV27 to TRBJ1-1; D is undetermined. Germline CDR1 is MNHEY and CDR2 is SMNVEV (reference sequence). Trimming left V 3 bases short and J 6 bases short, with 14 bases between. The CDR3 is made up of 14 amino acids.

The chain couples TRBV6-5 to TRBJ2-2; D not resolved. The CDR3 has 11 residues. V lost 6 bases and J 5 bases, leaving 4 bases between the germline ends. Germline V gives CDR1 MNHEY, CDR2 SVGAGI. The CDR3 nucleotides are TGTGCCAGCAGCCGGACCGGGGAGCTGTTTTTT. It yields the protein CASSRTGELFF.

The chain is built from TRBV18 and TRBJ1-1; 9 bases agree with TRBD1. Trimming removed 4 bases from V and 3 bases from J; junction bases left unmatched: 6. The germline V gene encodes CDR1 KGHSH and CDR2 LQKENI. CDR3 length equals 15 residues. The chain's CDR3 is CASSRGQGIYTEAFF. The CDR3 bases are TGTGCCAGCTCACGCGGACAGGGGATATACACTGAAGCTTTCTTT.

This clone counts as medium-sized (0.01 to 0.1%). This chain links TRBV29-1 with TRBJ2-7; D perhaps matches TRBD2 (6 bases). Trimming left V 5 bases short and J 3 bases short, with 14 bases between. The CDR3 length is 13 residues. Germline-derived CDR1 and CDR2 are SQVTM and ANQGSEA. The DNA of the CDR3 is TGCAGCGTTATTGCGGGGAATTTCTACGAGCAGTACTTC. Its protein is CSVIAGNFYEQYF.

The V and J genes are TRBV28 and TRBJ1-1; 7 bases are a match to TRBD1. The CDR3 runs 13 residues. Germline V lookup: CDR1 MDHEN, CDR2 SYDVKM. The ends lost 5 bases at V and 6 bases at J; junction bases unmatched: 6. The CDR3 reads CASSPTGSAEAFF. DNA for the CDR3: TGTGCCAGCAGTCCGACAGGGAGCGCTGAAGCTTTCTTT.

The CDR3 DNA follows: TGTGCCAGCAGCTTAGCGGGGCAATACAATGAGCAGTTCTTC. Amino acid sequence: CASSLAGQYNEQFF. This chain links TRBV7-8 with TRBJ2-1; D is perhaps TRBD1 (5 bases). Germline values: CDR1 SGHVS, CDR2 FQNEAQ. V was pared by 0 bases and J by 4 bases, with 7 bases between. This CDR3 contains 14 residues.

This clone was recorded a few times. This chain links TRBV6-5 with TRBJ1-5; 12 bases are shared with TRBD1. CDR1 and CDR2 (germline): MNHEY, SVGAGI. CDR3 size: 15 residues. The V segment lost 5 bases and the J segment 6 bases; nucleotides outside the gene matches: 5. The CDR3 is CASSTGTGGFQPQHF. CDR3 DNA: TGTGCCAGCAGTACCGGGACAGGGGGCTTTCAGCCCCAGCATTTT.

This chain links TRBV9 with TRBJ1-1, with 7 positions matching TRBD1. V was pared by 3 bases and J by 2 bases, with 4 bases of the junction left unmatched. Per germline, CDR1 SGDLS and CDR2 YYNGEE. The CDR3 is made up of 14 amino acids. Here the CDR3 reads CASSAQGHNTEAFF. For the CDR3, the DNA is TGTGCCAGCAGCGCACAGGGGCATAACACTGAAGCTTTCTTT.

The chain carries TRBV13 and TRBJ1-5, with D unresolved. Germline V CDR1 and CDR2: PRHDT, FYEKMQ (reference sequence). The length of the CDR3 is 12 residues. The V end was cut by 5 bases, the J end by 2 bases, with 4 bases between. In DNA, the CDR3 is TGTGCCAGCAGCCAGGGCAATCAGCCCCAGCATTTT. This encodes CASSQGNQPQHF. The full variable domain, completed using reference TRBV13 and TRBJ1-5, is AAGVIQSPRHLIKEKRETATLKCYPIPRHDTVYWYQQGPGQDPQFLISFYEKMQSDKGSIPDRFSAQQFSDYHSELNMSSLELGDSALYFCASSQGNQPQHFGDGTRLSIL.

The rearrangement joins TRBV29-1 to TRBJ2-1; 9 nucleotides agree with TRBD2. V lost 1 base, J lost 0 bases, and 10 bases stayed unmatched. There are 18 residues in the CDR3. CDR1 SQVTM and CDR2 ANQGSEA come from the germline V gene. CDR3 residues: CSVEGLAGTLYSYNEQFF. The CDR3 nucleotides read TGCAGCGTTGAAGGGCTAGCGGGGACGCTCTACTCCTACAATGAGCAGTTCTTC.

V usage is TRBV27 and J usage is TRBJ2-3, with 7 bases aligning to TRBD2. CDR1 and CDR2 from the germline V gene are MNHEY and SMNVEV (reference sequence). V gave up 6 bases and J gave up 0 bases; unmatched junction bases: 3. The CDR3 is 14 amino acids. The CDR3 DNA follows: TGTGCCAGCAGACTTAGCGGGAGCACAGATACGCAGTATTTT. It is translated as CASRLSGSTDTQYF.

This rearrangement joins TRBV9 to TRBJ1-2; a possible D gene is TRBD1 (6 bases). Per germline, CDR1 SGDLS and CDR2 YYNGEE. The V end was cut by 3 bases, the J end by 5 bases, with 23 bases between. This CDR3 is 17 amino acids long. CDR3 region: CASSGQAGGFGLYGYTF. CDR3 nucleotides: TGTGCCAGCAGCGGACAGGCTGGGGGCTTCGGGTTGTATGGCTACACCTTC.

V gene TRBV4-3 combines with J gene TRBJ2-7, with 11 bases lining up with TRBD2. The CDR3 sequence is 19 residues long. Per the germline V gene, CDR1 is LGHNA and CDR2 is YSLEER. Losses at the gene ends were 0 bases for V and 1 base for J; bases not matched to a gene: 11. The CDR3 DNA reads as TGCGCCAGCAGCCAAGACCCCGCCGGGACTAGCGGAGATTCCTACGAGCAGTACTTC. Its protein product is CASSQDPAGTSGDSYEQYF.

The chain couples TRBV4-1 to TRBJ1-1; D possibly corresponds to TRBD1 (6 bases). V was clipped by 4 bases and J by 6 bases, with 18 bases between them. Germline V CDR1 and CDR2: MGHRA, YSYEKL. The CDR3 runs to 15 residues. The DNA for the CDR3 is TGCGCCAGCAGCCCTTGGGGAACAGGGAAGGCTGAAGCTTTCTTT. It encodes CASSPWGTGKAEAFF.

The rearrangement uses TRBV27 and TRBJ2-7; possibly TRBD2 for D (5 bases). CDR3 size: 14 residues. V lost 3 bases to trimming and J lost 2 bases, with 11 bases between them. Germline V CDR1 and CDR2: MNHEY, SMNVEV (reference sequence). CDR3 sequence (DNA): TGTGCCAGCAGTTTCTTGGGGAGTACCTACGAGCAGTACTTC. This sequence encodes CASSFLGSTYEQYF.